The clone carrying this T cell receptor beta chain was seen just once. TCRdb keeps only in-frame clones here, not all; method: immunoSEQ multiplex PCR. The data hold about 110,000 clones, with around 89% observed a single time. The data stem from a study of PD-1 blockade in classical Hodgkin lymphoma. Every patient had relapsed following autologous stem cell transplantation, and cohorts differed in brentuximab vedotin exposure. CDR3 length: 13 amino acids. The junction had 9 bases not matched to a gene; V was cut back by 8 bases and J by 9 bases. The germline V gene has CDR1 MNHNS and CDR2 SASEGT. The sample consisted of peripheral blood mononuclear cells (PBMCs), taken before the second cycle of nivolumab. The chain carries TRBV6-1 and TRBJ1-5, with TRBD1 matching over 8 bases. The TCR comes from a human donor with classical Hodgkin lymphoma. The CDR3 loop is CASGQGALPPQHF. CDR3 bases: TGTGCCAGCGGGCAGGGGGCCTTGCCGCCCCAGCATTTT.